The rows below give T cell receptor beta chains drawn from one sample of a study of T cell clones after liver transplantation. Produced via immunoSEQ multiplex PCR; TCRdb's table is partial and in-frame only. The sample contains about 58,000 clones, around two thirds of which appear only once. Sequencing used CD4+ T cells from blood, obtained at the approximately 15-month timepoint. These receptors were obtained from a human patient who received a liver transplant. Some T cells could come from the graft donor. Each CDR3 is given with its conserved first and last residue. The order of the fields is CDR3 length, J gene, V gene, clone size, D gene, CDR3 protein, CDR3 DNA. A D gene is named only where the DNA matches it firmly. Part of the rows lack a size; the others show once, few, many or a class for expanded clones.

>16|TRBJ2-7|TRBV28|once|.
CASSPHFSGATNEQYF
TGTGCCAGCAGTCCTCATTTTAGTGGGGCGACGAACGAGCAGTACTTC
>14|TRBJ2-3|TRBV28|.|.
CASSFSGSTDTQYF
TGTGCCAGCAGTTTTTCCGGGAGCACAGATACGCAGTATTTT
>15|TRBJ2-1|TRBV18|.|TRBD1
CASSPLGQGGDEQFF
TGTGCCAGCTCACCTTTAGGACAGGGAGGCGATGAGCAGTTCTTC
>16|TRBJ2-5|TRBV7-2|.|TRBD2
CASSPVAGGRGETQYF
TGTGCCAGCAGCCCTGTGGCGGGAGGGAGAGGGGAGACCCAGTACTTC
>15|TRBJ1-1|TRBV15|.|.
CATSRDLAGNTEAFF
TGTGCCACCAGCAGAGATCTGGCAGGGAACACTGAAGCTTTCTTT
>14|TRBJ1-2|TRBV18|few|.
CASSPGDGSYGYTF
TGTGCCAGCTCACCAGGGGATGGTTCCTATGGCTACACCTTC
>13|TRBJ1-4|TRBV6-5|.|.
CASSPGRDEKLFF
TGTGCCAGCAGCCCCGGGAGGGATGAAAAACTGTTTTTT
>13|TRBJ2-3|TRBV9|.|.
CASSGGGTDTQYF
TGTGCCAGCAGCGGGGGGGGCACAGATACGCAGTATTTT
>13|TRBJ1-6|TRBV5-6|many|.
CASSFSWDSPLHF
TGTGCCAGCAGCTTTTCTTGGGATTCACCCCTCCACTTT
>14|TRBJ2-7|TRBV10-3|.|.
CAISEGRAVGEQYF
TGTGCCATCAGTGAGGGCAGGGCGGTGGGGGAGCAGTACTTC
>15|TRBJ2-3|TRBV5-1|.|TRBD1
CASSLRGLGTDTQYF
TGCGCCAGCAGCTTAAGGGGGCTAGGTACAGATACGCAGTATTTT
>14|TRBJ2-3|TRBV4-3|.|TRBD2
CASSRGGSTDTQYF
TGCGCCAGCAGCCGCGGGGGGAGCACAGATACGCAGTATTTT
>16|TRBJ1-3|TRBV30|.|.
CAWSVSLVISGNTIYF
TGTGCCTGGAGTGTAAGTTTAGTGATCTCTGGAAACACCATATATTTT
>15|TRBJ2-1|TRBV5-1|medium-sized|TRBD2
CASSLGSGRYNEQFF
TGCGCCAGCAGCTTGGGTAGCGGGAGGTACAATGAGCAGTTCTTC
>13|TRBJ1-4|TRBV2|.|.
CASSGSVREKLFF
TGTGCCAGCAGTGGAAGTGTTCGTGAAAAACTGTTTTTT
>14|TRBJ1-1|TRBV7-2|.|.
CASSSVMMNTEAFF
TGTGCCAGCAGCTCAGTAATGATGAACACTGAAGCTTTCTTT
>15|TRBJ2-7|TRBV6-1|.|.
CASMISRRSLVEQYF
TGTGCCAGCATGATTAGTCGGCGATCCCTAGTGGAGCAGTACTTC
>16|TRBJ2-5|TRBV28|.|.
CASSSPGRAQRETQYF
TGTGCCAGCAGTTCACCGGGGCGGGCACAGCGGGAGACCCAGTACTTC
>15|TRBJ2-5|TRBV4-1|once|.
CASSPQGGHQETQYF
TGCGCCAGCAGCCCCCAGGGGGGGCACCAAGAGACCCAGTACTTC
>14|TRBJ2-1|TRBV19|few|TRBD1
CASTQGARYNEQFF
TGTGCCAGTACCCAGGGGGCGAGGTACAATGAGCAGTTCTTC
>13|TRBJ2-1|TRBV19|.|.
CASSTSFFSEQFF
TGTGCCAGTAGCACTTCCTTTTTCAGTGAGCAGTTCTTC
>17|TRBJ2-1|TRBV30|.|TRBD2
CAWIGGLGLSSYNEQFF
TGTGCCTGGATCGGGGGACTAGGTTTGAGCTCCTACAATGAGCAGTTCTTC
>17|TRBJ1-2|TRBV4-1|.|.
CASSQDIFPKTGRGYTF
TGCGCCAGCAGCCAAGATATTTTCCCTAAAACAGGGCGAGGCTACACCTTC
>13|TRBJ2-2|TRBV5-1|.|.
CASSWEYTGELFF
TGCGCCAGCAGCTGGGAGTACACCGGGGAGCTGTTTTTT
>15|TRBJ2-2|TRBV6-6|once|.
CASSYGFGSTGELFF
TGTGCCAGCAGTTACGGTTTTGGATCGACCGGGGAGCTGTTTTTT
>11|TRBJ1-6|TRBV2|.|.
CASTITSPLHF
TGTGCCAGCACTATCACTTCACCCCTCCACTTT
>18|TRBJ2-6|TRBV4-2|.|TRBD2
CASSQNSGGISGANVLTF
TGTGCCAGCAGCCAAAATAGCGGGGGAATCTCTGGGGCCAACGTCCTGACTTTC
>12|TRBJ1-6|TRBV19|few|.
CASSMPDSPLHF
TGTGCCAGTAGTATGCCGGATTCACCCCTCCACTTT
>16|TRBJ2-2|TRBV28|once|.
CASSLWTVTNTGELFF
TGTGCCAGCAGTTTATGGACGGTCACGAACACCGGGGAGCTGTTTTTT
>14|TRBJ1-2|TRBV30|.|.
CAWSVKRGGPGYTF
TGTGCCTGGAGTGTAAAGAGGGGGGGCCCTGGCTACACCTTC
>16|TRBJ2-3|TRBV28|.|.
CASSPTGGGAHGTQYF
TGTGCCAGCAGCCCTACAGGGGGGGGAGCACACGGTACGCAGTATTTT
>15|TRBJ1-5|TRBV29-1|once|.
CSVLFGTAPNQPQHF
TGCAGCGTTTTGTTCGGTACGGCCCCCAATCAGCCCCAGCATTTT
>14|TRBJ1-3|TRBV25-1|.|.
CASSGTVTGNTIYF
TGTGCCAGCAGTGGCACCGTGACTGGAAACACCATATATTTT
>15|TRBJ2-1|TRBV9|.|.
CASSPGTLGNNEQFF
TGTGCCAGCAGCCCCGGGACTTTGGGGAACAATGAGCAGTTCTTC